The rows below give T cell receptor beta chains drawn from one sample of a study of Ad26.COV2.S vaccination and SARS-CoV-2 variants. TCRdb's table, derived via immunoSEQ multiplex PCR, lists solely in-frame clones and lacks some. This table has 350,000 to 500,000 clones, 90% appearing once. This specimen was peripheral blood, taken in a trial of Ad26.COV2.S vaccine versus placebo. The source of these receptors is a person aged 18-60 years who received the Ad26.COV2.S COVID-19 vaccine or a placebo. Each CDR3 is given with its conserved first and last residue. D genes are given only for firm matches. The size field is filled for only some rows; it gives once, few, many or a size class.

v_call	d_call	clone_size	j_call	cdr3_aa	cdr3_nt
TRBV27	-	-	TRBJ2-7	CASNPRGVVSYEQYF	TGTGCCAGCAACCCCCGGGGCGTTGTATCCTACGAGCAGTACTTC
TRBV4-3	-	once	TRBJ1-4	CASSQGIGSREKLFF	TGCGCCAGCAGCCAAGGGATAGGGTCAAGGGAAAAACTGTTTTTT
TRBV11-2	-	-	TRBJ1-4	CASSLGAGLNEKLFF	TGTGCCAGCAGCTTAGGGGCAGGCCTTAATGAAAAACTGTTTTTT
TRBV5-6	TRBD1	-	TRBJ1-5	CASSHRGYNQPQHF	TGTGCCAGCAGCCACAGGGGGTACAATCAGCCCCAGCATTTT
TRBV9	TRBD2	few	TRBJ2-7	CASSYGTSGRSSYEQYF	TGTGCCAGCAGCTATGGGACTAGCGGGCGGTCCTCCTACGAGCAGTACTTC
TRBV28	TRBD1	-	TRBJ1-5	CASSPRDRGKYGNQPQHF	TGTGCCAGCAGCCCCCGGGACAGGGGGAAGTACGGCAATCAGCCCCAGCATTTT
TRBV6-6	TRBD2	-	TRBJ2-1	CASSYLSGGYNEQFF	TGTGCCAGCAGTTACTTGAGCGGGGGGTACAATGAGCAGTTCTTC
TRBV5-1	TRBD2	-	TRBJ2-7	CASSLGHRTSGRGEQYF	TGCGCCAGCAGCTTGGGACACAGGACTAGCGGGCGAGGGGAGCAGTACTTC
TRBV6-2/TRBV6-3	TRBD1	-	TRBJ2-7	CASSYGTAAGTTYEQYF	TGTGCCAGCAGTTACGGGACAGCCGCAGGAACCACCTACGAGCAGTACTTC
TRBV28	TRBD2	-	TRBJ2-5	CASSPRGEAGEETQYF	TGTGCCAGCAGTCCCCGGGGGGAAGCTGGTGAAGAGACCCAGTACTTC
TRBV28	-	-	TRBJ2-5	CASSLLGSSQETQYF	TGTGCCAGCAGTTTATTGGGGAGCTCCCAAGAGACCCAGTACTTC
TRBV23-1	TRBD2	few	TRBJ2-3	CASSQGLGTDTQYF	TGCGCCAGCTCCCAAGGACTAGGCACAGATACGCAGTATTTT
TRBV5-6	-	-	TRBJ2-7	CASSLSVTYEQYF	TGTGCCAGCAGCTTGTCTGTCACCTACGAGCAGTACTTC
TRBV4-1	-	-	TRBJ1-2	CASSQEPGTAVVYGYTF	TGCGCCAGCAGCCAAGAGCCGGGGACCGCGGTAGTCTATGGCTACACCTTC
TRBV5-1	-	-	TRBJ2-1	CASSPFNGYNEQFF	TGCGCCAGCAGCCCCTTTAACGGATACAATGAGCAGTTCTTC
TRBV6-2/TRBV6-3	-	-	TRBJ1-4	CASSYGGAGSANEKLFF	TGTGCCAGCAGTTACGGAGGCGCTGGCTCGGCTAATGAAAAACTGTTTTTT
TRBV10-3	-	-	TRBJ2-7	CAISDSYEQYF	TGTGCCATCAGCGACAGCTACGAGCAGTACTTC
TRBV27	-	-	TRBJ1-5	CASSLYSQADQPQHF	TGTGCCAGCAGTTTATACTCCCAGGCGGATCAGCCCCAGCATTTT
TRBV19	-	-	TRBJ1-5	CASSSSGGGILHQPQHF	TGTGCCAGTAGTTCCTCGGGGGGAGGGATCCTCCATCAGCCCCAGCATTTT
TRBV2	TRBD1	-	TRBJ1-5	CASKGTGPSNQPQHF	TGTGCCAGCAAAGGGACAGGACCAAGCAATCAGCCCCAGCATTTT
TRBV27	-	-	TRBJ2-7	CASSFAVARNYEQYF	TGTGCCAGCAGTTTCGCGGTTGCAAGAAACTACGAGCAGTACTTC
TRBV7-2	TRBD1	-	TRBJ2-5	CASSSAGTAQETQYF	TGTGCCAGCAGCTCAGCCGGGACAGCACAAGAGACCCAGTACTTC
TRBV3-1/TRBV3-2	TRBD2	-	TRBJ2-1	CASSRTSEGNEQFF	TGTGCCAGCAGCCGGACTAGCGAGGGGAATGAGCAGTTCTTC
TRBV29-1	-	-	TRBJ2-3	CSGQDSTDTQYF	TGCAGCGGCCAGGACAGCACAGATACGCAGTATTTT
TRBV9	-	-	TRBJ1-5	CASSATGGNQPQHF	TGTGCCAGCAGCGCGACAGGAGGCAATCAGCCCCAGCATTTT
TRBV11-3	TRBD2	-	TRBJ2-3	CASSHSGKDEDTQYF	TGTGCCAGCAGCCACAGCGGGAAGGATGAAGATACGCAGTATTTT
TRBV5-4	-	-	TRBJ2-1	CASSSKVNNEQFF	TGTGCCAGCAGCTCCAAGGTTAACAATGAGCAGTTCTTC
TRBV7-9	TRBD1	once	TRBJ2-7	CASSTTGGGNEQYF	TGTGCCAGCAGCACTACAGGGGGTGGGAACGAGCAGTACTTC
TRBV4-2	-	-	TRBJ1-2	CASSEPGHTNYGYTF	TGTGCCAGCAGCGAGCCGGGACACACTAACTATGGCTACACCTTC
TRBV7-3	-	-	TRBJ2-5	CASSPASTDQETQYF	TGTGCCAGCAGCCCCGCATCGACAGACCAAGAGACCCAGTACTTC
TRBV7-7	-	-	TRBJ2-3	CASSQGGLGTDTQYF	TGTGCCAGCAGCCAAGGGGGGCTGGGGACAGATACGCAGTATTTT
TRBV7-2	TRBD1	once	TRBJ2-7	CASSLDRGETYEQYF	TGTGCCAGCAGCTTAGACAGGGGGGAAACCTACGAGCAGTACTTC
TRBV9	-	-	TRBJ2-5	CASSDPSKETQYF	TGTGCCAGCAGCGACCCCTCGAAAGAGACCCAGTACTTC
TRBV7-2	-	-	TRBJ2-7	CASSLEVTGNLPYEQYF	TGTGCCAGCAGCTTAGAGGTGACAGGAAACCTTCCCTACGAGCAGTACTTC
TRBV12-3/TRBV12-4	-	-	TRBJ1-5	CASSLSSNQPQHF	TGTGCCAGCAGTTTAAGTAGCAATCAGCCCCAGCATTTT
TRBV5-4	TRBD2	once	TRBJ2-2	CASTPTSGANTGELFF	TGTGCCAGCACCCCGACTAGCGGAGCCAACACCGGGGAGCTGTTTTTT